The 27 T cell receptor beta chains below come from one sample, sequenced in a study of shared clonotypes between healthy human individuals. The table came from immunoSEQ multiplex PCR; TCRdb's copy has only in-frame clones and leaves some out. The sample includes about 710,000 clones, less than 80% of them seen just once. The source material was memory CD4+ T cells sorted from blood. As to subset: CD45RA-negative fraction. The source is a woman under 40 in good health.

This chain connects TRBV28 to TRBJ2-1; D is undetermined. This CDR3 is built from 14 residues. V was trimmed by 1 base and J by 7 bases, leaving 11 bases between them. CDR1 is MDHEN, CDR2 SYDVKM, per germline. CDR3 nucleotides: TGTGCCAGCAGTTTATTCGGCACTCAAAATGAGCAGTTCTTC. It is translated as CASSLFGTQNEQFF.

CDR3 sequence reads: CASSLGDSPPDTQYF. DNA for the CDR3: TGTGCCAGCAGCTTGGGGGACAGTCCCCCAGATACGCAGTATTTT. V gene TRBV5-8 combines with J gene TRBJ2-3; 7 positions match TRBD1. The length of the CDR3 is 15 residues. The ends lost 0 bases at V and 4 bases at J; junction bases unmatched: 5. The V gene's germline CDR1 is SGHTS and CDR2 YDEGEE.

The chain recombines TRBV7-3 with TRBJ2-3; the D gene could be TRBD1 or TRBD2 (6 bases each). V was shortened by 2 bases and J by 2 bases, with 11 bases between the two germline ends. Germline loops: CDR1 SGHTA, CDR2 FQGTGA. This CDR3 has 15 residues. CDR3 sequence: CASSLWGRDTDTQYF. The CDR3 nucleotides are TGTGCCAGCAGCTTATGGGGGCGGGACACAGATACGCAGTATTTT. The complete variable domain, with remaining parts taken from reference TRBV7-3 and TRBJ2-3, reads GAGVSQTPSNKVTEKGKYVELRCDPISGHTALYWYRQSLGQGPEFLIYFQGTGAADDSGLPNDRFFAVRPEGSVSTLKIQRTERGDSAVYLCASSLWGRDTDTQYFGPGTRLTVL.

This clone was detected a few times. This chain connects TRBV7-2 to TRBJ1-5; D might be TRBD1 (5 bases). Germline CDR1 SGHTA, CDR2 FQGNSA. CDR3 length: 15 amino acids. V lost 1 base and J 0 bases, leaving 7 bases between the germline ends. CDR3 amino acids: CASSLGQSSNQPQHF. The CDR3 DNA is TGTGCCAGCAGCTTAGGACAGAGTAGCAATCAGCCCCAGCATTTT.

This sequence joins TRBV4-1 and TRBJ1-2; D gene uncertain. The germline V gene encodes CDR1 MGHRA and CDR2 YSYEKL. The CDR3 has 15 residues. V was trimmed by 1 base and J by 3 bases, leaving 12 bases between them. For the CDR3, the DNA is TGCGCCAGCAGCCAAGCGACCGGGATTGACTATGGCTACACCTTC. Protein product: CASSQATGIDYGYTF.

The chain carries TRBV2 and TRBJ1-2; D is possibly TRBD1 (5 bases). Germline CDR1 SNHLY, CDR2 FYNNEI. The V and J ends lost 6 bases and 3 bases respectively, with 20 bases between them. The CDR3 contains 16 residues. Here the CDR3 DNA reads TGTGCCAGCAGCGGGGACCTCCGAAATATCTACTATGGCTACACCTTC. This encodes CASSGDLRNIYYGYTF.

The chain links TRBV7-7 to TRBJ2-5, with unresolved D. The CDR3 runs 13 residues. The V gene's germline CDR1 is SSHAT and CDR2 FNYEAQ (reference sequence). V was cut by 1 base and J by 3 bases, with 6 bases left in between. The CDR3 DNA is TGTGCCAGCAGCTTAGGGGGAAAAGAGACCCAGTACTTC. Encoded protein: CASSLGGKETQYF.

This clone was detected only a few times. The rearrangement uses TRBV4-2 and TRBJ1-4; possible D gene TRBD1, 5 bases. The CDR3 is 15 amino acids. Germline V gene data show CDR1 as LGHNA and CDR2 as YNFKEQ. The V gene lost 3 bases and the J gene lost 8 bases, with 16 bases spanning the gap. The CDR3 DNA reads TGTGCCAGCAGCCAGCAAAAGGACATGGAGGAAAAACTGTTTTTT. This codes for CASSQQKDMEEKLFF.

CDR3 in DNA: TGTGCCAGCAACCCCAAGCTGGGGACAGGGAGCTACGAGCAGTACTTC. Amino acid sequence: CASNPKLGTGSYEQYF. The chain links TRBV28 to TRBJ2-7, with 9 bases fitting TRBD1. Germline trimming cut 7 bases from V and 3 bases from J; bases unmatched to any gene: 13. This CDR3 spans 16 amino acids. Looked up from germline, CDR1 is MDHEN and CDR2 is SYDVKM.

This clone was found once. The CDR3 DNA follows: TGTGCCAGCAGTTACTTCGGGACTTCCCTACTGGGTACGCAGTATTTT. Its translation is CASSYFGTSLLGTQYF. This rearrangement joins TRBV6-5 to TRBJ2-3, with D perhaps TRBD2 (6 bases). Germline CDR1 MNHEY, CDR2 SVGAGI. The V and J ends lost 1 base and 8 bases respectively, with 19 bases between them. The CDR3 is 16 amino acids.

V and J are TRBV21-1 and TRBJ2-1; the listed D gene, TRBD1, was not tested against the DNA. TRBV21-1 is a pseudogene. The CDR3 totals 15 residues. CDR3 DNA sequence: TGTGCCAGCAGCAAAAGAGGCAAGGGGCCGAATTCGGAGTTCTTC. Amino acid sequence: CASSKRGKGPNSEFF.

This chain connects TRBV2 to TRBJ2-2; 8 nucleotides line up with TRBD2. The V gene end was trimmed by 7 bases and the J gene end by 7 bases; junction bases not matched to a gene: 5. CDR1 SNHLY and CDR2 FYNNEI come from the germline V gene. CDR3 size: 13 residues. The CDR3 region has the DNA TGTGCCAGCAAGGGACTAGGAATCGGGGAGCTGTTTTTT. This encodes CASKGLGIGELFF.

The chain carries TRBV18 and TRBJ1-5, with D perhaps TRBD1 (6 bases). Germline V gene data show CDR1 as KGHSH and CDR2 as LQKENI. The V end lost 4 bases, the J end lost 4 bases, and 14 bases lay between the germline ends. CDR3 length: 15 residues. This CDR3 is CASSLVGGRNQPQHF. Written as DNA, the CDR3 is TGTGCCAGCTCACTCGTGGGGGGGCGAAATCAGCCCCAGCATTTT.

V gene TRBV4-1 combines with J gene TRBJ2-1; D may be TRBD2 (6 bases). Germline-derived CDR1 and CDR2 are MGHRA and YSYEKL. The CDR3 is 13 amino acids. Trimming took 1 base from V and 12 from J, leaving 13 bases between them. CDR3 sequence (DNA): TGCGCCAGCAGCCAAGTCTTACGGGAGCTGCAGTTCTTC. It is translated as CASSQVLRELQFF.

This chain uses TRBV29-1 with TRBJ1-2; D perhaps matches TRBD1 (5 bases). The CDR3 spans 13 residues. V was pared by 7 bases and J by 3 bases, with 15 bases between. Germline V lookup: CDR1 SQVTM, CDR2 ANQGSEA. The CDR3 loop is CSAVEGEDYGYTF. The CDR3 DNA follows: TGCAGCGCAGTCGAAGGGGAGGACTATGGCTACACCTTC.

The gene calls are TRBV5-1 and TRBJ2-3; TRBD2 agrees at 7 bases. The germline CDR1 and CDR2 sequences are SGHRS and YFSETQ. The V and J ends lost 4 bases and 7 bases, in that order; junction bases with no gene match: 6. The CDR3 runs 13 residues. The CDR3 region is CASSPAGEHTQYF. The CDR3 nucleotides are TGCGCCAGCAGCCCCGCGGGAGAACATACGCAGTATTTT. The full variable domain, its missing parts supplied by reference TRBV5-1 and TRBJ2-3, is KAGVTQTPRYLIKTRGQQVTLSCSPISGHRSVSWYQQTPGQGLQFLFEYFSETQRNKGNFPGRFSGRQFSNSRSEMNVSTLELGDSALYLCASSPAGEHTQYFGPGTRLTVL.

This clone has a single count. This rearrangement joins TRBV19 to TRBJ1-1, with TRBD1 matching 9 bases. After removal of 6 bases from V and 5 bases from J, the junction contained 7 bases not matched to a gene. Germline lookup yields CDR1 LNHDA and CDR2 SQIVND (reference sequence). This CDR3 comprises 14 residues. This CDR3 reads CASRIQGASTEAFF. The DNA of the CDR3 is TGTGCCAGTAGAATACAGGGGGCATCAACTGAAGCTTTCTTT.

The genes are TRBV18 and TRBJ2-7; 9 nucleotides match TRBD2. V shed 0 bases, J shed 4 bases, and the junction held 4 bases outside the gene matches. The germline gives CDR1 KGHSH, CDR2 LQKENI. This CDR3 spans 15 amino acids. CDR3 amino acids: CASSPPGLAFYEQYF. DNA for the CDR3: TGTGCCAGCTCACCACCGGGACTAGCTTTTTACGAGCAGTACTTC.

The chain carries TRBV29-1 and TRBJ1-1; no firm D call. The germline gives CDR1 SQVTM, CDR2 ANQGSEA. Trimming cost V 7 bases and J 1 base, with 16 bases left between them. This CDR3 region has 14 residues. As DNA, the CDR3 is TGCAGCGCCGGAGAGGGTAGTGCGAACACTGAAGCTTTCTTT. Its protein product is CSAGEGSANTEAFF.

The J gene is TRBJ1-4, the V gene TRBV28; 9 nucleotides line up with TRBD1. Unmatched junction bases numbered 2, after V lost 6 bases and J lost 0 bases. The CDR3 sequence is 15 residues long. Germline CDR1 and CDR2: MDHEN and SYDVKM. The DNA for the CDR3 is TGTGCCAGCAGCACAGGGGGCGCAACTAATGAAAAACTGTTTTTT. Protein sequence: CASSTGGATNEKLFF.

The rearrangement joins TRBV5-4 to TRBJ2-5, with D perhaps TRBD1 (6 bases). CDR1 is SGHNT and CDR2 is YYREEE in the germline V gene (reference sequence). This CDR3 is built from 14 residues. Trimming cost V 3 bases and J 1 base, with 10 bases left between them. CDR3 in DNA: TGTGCCAGCAGCTCCGGACAGTCCCAAGAGACCCAGTACTTC. Residues: CASSSGQSQETQYF. The full variable domain, rest sourced from reference TRBV5-4 and TRBJ2-5, is ETGVTQSPTHLIKTRGQQVTLRCSSQSGHNTVSWYQQALGQGPQFIFQYYREEENGRGNFPPRFSGLQFPNYSSELNVNALELDDSALYLCASSSGQSQETQYFGPGTRLLVL.

V is TRBV5-1 and J is TRBJ1-1; D is unclear. Germline CDR1 reads SGHRS; CDR2 reads YFSETQ. V was trimmed by 7 bases and J by 1 base, leaving 8 bases between them. This CDR3 region has 12 residues. Written as DNA, the CDR3 is TGCGCCAGCGGCACACAGAACACTGAAGCTTTCTTT. Protein product: CASGTQNTEAFF.

This chain links TRBV5-4 with TRBJ2-5; TRBD2 agrees at 8 bases. From germline, CDR1 is SGHNT and CDR2 YYREEE (reference sequence). Germline trimming cut 1 base from V and 5 bases from J; bases unmatched to any gene: 10. This CDR3 is built from 16 residues. In DNA form, the CDR3 reads TGTGCCAGCAGCTTGTCCCCCGCAGCGGGAGTTGAGACCCAGTACTTC. It specifies CASSLSPAAGVETQYF. The full variable domain, with the rest looked up from reference TRBV5-4 and TRBJ2-5, is ETGVTQSPTHLIKTRGQQVTLRCSSQSGHNTVSWYQQALGQGPQFIFQYYREEENGRGNFPPRFSGLQFPNYSSELNVNALELDDSALYLCASSLSPAAGVETQYFGPGTRLLVL.

This clone was seen a handful of times. V is TRBV5-4 and J is TRBJ1-4; 8 nucleotides align to TRBD1. Trimming removed 4 bases from V and 8 bases from J; junction bases left unmatched: 10. The germline V gene encodes CDR1 SGHNT and CDR2 YYREEE (reference sequence). The CDR3 sequence is 15 residues long. The CDR3 DNA reads as TGTGCCAGCAGCGCGATACAGGGGGTAGAGGAAAAACTGTTTTTT. As protein: CASSAIQGVEEKLFF.

This clone has a single count. The CDR3 DNA sequence: TGTGCCAGCAGTTACACGAGGGATAGCTACGAGCAGTACTTC. Amino acids: CASSYTRDSYEQYF. This sequence joins TRBV2 and TRBJ2-7, with D perhaps TRBD2 (5 bases). V lost 5 bases, J lost 3 bases, and 14 bases lay in between. The CDR3 spans 14 residues. Looked up from germline, CDR1 is SNHLY and CDR2 is FYNNEI.

V is TRBV28 and J is TRBJ2-1, with 8 positions matching TRBD2. The CDR3 is made up of 14 amino acids. Germline V gives CDR1 MDHEN, CDR2 SYDVKM. The V segment lost 10 bases and the J segment 4 bases; nucleotides outside the gene matches: 9. CDR3 DNA: TGTGCCACCTTGGGTAGCGGGATATACAATGAGCAGTTCTTC. This gives the protein CATLGSGIYNEQFF.

The V gene is TRBV6-6, the J gene TRBJ1-5; no clear D. The germline V gene has CDR1 MNHNY and CDR2 SVGAGI (reference sequence). CDR3 size: 14 residues. Trimming left V 7 bases short and J 5 bases short, with 15 bases between. The CDR3 DNA reads as TGTGCCAGCAACCAACAGTACGGGGATCAGCCCCAGCATTTT. Its translation: CASNQQYGDQPQHF.